This T cell receptor (beta chain) was captured in a study of T cell clonality in common variable immunodeficiency (dated by TCRdb to 2014 to 2015). Findings and caveats that apply to the study as a whole: Compared with healthy controls, CVID subjects showed increased TCRbeta clonality (t-test p = 0.018), a feature most characteristic of about a third of subjects. Even though DNA input was the same, control samples had an average of around 75,000 unique sequences each, compared with about 32,000 in CVID samples. Differences among patients in the CVID cohort limited the correlations between repertoire features and clinical complications. Fewer TCRbeta clones were shared among CVID subjects than among healthy controls (p < 0.0001). It was noted by the authors that sequencing of the repertoires of T cell subpopulations would be needed to clarify the cause of the increased clonality in CVID. CVID TCRbeta sequences were reported to have fewer deletions and N-nucleotide insertions and to lack highly modified clones with 13 or more V deletions.

Standard criteria were used to diagnose CVID, namely serum IgG, IgA and/or IgM reduced below the normal range together with specific antibody deficiency. A total of 40 to 45 subjects (approximately 15 female and 30 or so male; age range about 8 to 65 years, mean age around 40) were included in the CVID group. Most CVID patients and most healthy controls were of Caucasian heritage. Replacement immunoglobulin therapy had been administered to all CVID subjects for at least one year at the time of study participation. No CVID subject was ill or taking immunomodulatory or immunosuppressive medication when blood was collected. Heparinized peripheral whole blood samples of about 4.5 to 8 ml were collected from each donor. TCRbeta CDR3 repertoires were sequenced from genomic DNA of adults with common variable immune deficiency (CVID) and healthy adult controls. Diluted blood was subjected to density centrifugation over Hypaque 1077 or Ficoll-Paque for isolation of peripheral blood mononuclear cells. Unsorted mononuclear cells served as the source of genomic DNA, which was extracted either by Qiagen column purification or by a centrifugation-based method.

This clone has ten or more counts. No cognate antigen has been identified for it. Equivalent amounts of genomic DNA from CVID and control samples were used as sequencing input. For every sample, a 60 bp segment covering the rearranged TCRbeta CDR3 region was amplified and then sequenced. The immunoSEQ assay, a bias-corrected multiplex PCR with high-throughput sequencing, was employed for TCRbeta amplification. The original methods were these. Each unique nucleotide sequence was treated as a clone and annotated with V, D and J genes, copy number and frequency. Sequences were labeled productive if in frame, and non-productive if out of frame or containing stop codons. As previously described, clonality was computed from Shannon's entropy. Mean CDR3 Kyte-Doolittle hydropathy was derived from the predicted amino acid sequences of productive clones. Hierarchical clustering of scaled V gene usage was performed with the R hclust function using Manhattan distance and complete linkage. To assess clone sharing by CDR3 amino acid sequence, 12 repertoires per group were resampled over 100 rounds. Repertoires were searched for roughly 70 published EBV-specific and a few hundred published CMV-specific TCRbeta sequences. Analysis left out a couple of CVID samples that produced under 10,000 sequences, so 40 to 45 CVID repertoires remained. In TCRdb, the immuneACCESS table is reduced to in-frame sequences with V and J assigned. These tables do not hold every clone; where another copy was compared, an unresolved V gene accounts for under half, and the others remain unexplained. That table is the source of V, J and clone size, and D and trimming were worked out from the DNA. The table shows 35,000 or so clones here, with no singletons. Around 6.1% of the sample belongs to the ten largest clones.

This receptor was obtained from a human donor with common variable immunodeficiency. The sequencing input was peripheral blood mononuclear cells.

The sequenced CDR3 bases are TGTGCCCCTTACGGACAGGGGGCTATCCATGAAAAA. The translation is CAPYGQGAIHEK. In full, the CDR3 is CAPYGQGAIHEKLFF. The V and J segments used are TRBV19 and TRBJ1-4; TRBD1 matches 11 bases in the middle. The read halts 3 residues ahead of the CDR3 end, with the missing end drawn from the germline J gene. V trim: 11 bases; J trim: 6 bases; unmatched bases: 11. Sequences LNHDA (CDR1) and SQIVND (CDR2) are obtained from the germline V gene (reference sequence). CDR3 length: 15 amino acids, cysteine to phenylalanine. The DNA has 36 bases, all within the CDR3, and is read from base 1.